These T cell receptor beta chains were read from a single sample in a study of shared clonotypes between healthy human individuals. Clones were sequenced by immunoSEQ multiplex PCR, and TCRdb holds only the in-frame ones, with some missing. Of about 2.3 million clones in the sample, less than 95% were seen once. The sample consisted of naive CD4+ T cells from PBMCs. These receptors were collected from a man aged 18-30 years in good health. Some clones in this sample may be carry-over from other donors' samples. The CDR3 runs from the conserved cysteine through the conserved F or W. Fields, in order: D gene, J gene, clone size, V gene, CDR3 protein, CDR3 DNA. D genes are given only for firm matches. Not every row has a clone size; where given, it reads once, few, many or a size class.

TRBD1	TRBJ2-1	NA	TRBV7-2	CASSLQGAGEQFF	TGTGCCAGCAGCCTCCAGGGGGCAGGTGAGCAGTTCTTC
NA	TRBJ1-1	NA	TRBV6-5	CASSYGSNTEAFF	TGTGCCAGCAGTTACGGCAGCAACACTGAAGCTTTCTTT
NA	TRBJ2-7	NA	TRBV5-4	CASSLEGGRLHEQYF	TGTGCCAGCAGCTTGGAAGGGGGGCGCTTACACGAGCAGTACTTC
NA	TRBJ2-5	NA	TRBV5-4	CASSLEYVNQETQYF	TGTGCCAGCAGCTTGGAATACGTTAACCAAGAGACCCAGTACTTC
NA	TRBJ1-5	NA	TRBV7-2	CASSLVKGPAGLNQPQHF	TGTGCCAGCAGCTTAGTCAAGGGGCCAGCGGGACTAAATCAGCCCCAGCATTTT
NA	TRBJ2-7	NA	TRBV19	CASSSLDYEQYF	TGTGCCAGTAGTAGTTTGGACTACGAGCAGTACTTC
NA	TRBJ2-7	NA	TRBV29-1	CSVEGRGEQYF	TGCAGCGTTGAAGGGCGGGGCGAGCAGTACTTC
TRBD2	TRBJ2-1	NA	TRBV28	CASSHGLAGEDQFF	TGTGCCAGCAGCCACGGACTAGCGGGAGAGGATCAGTTCTTC
TRBD2	TRBJ2-7	NA	TRBV18	CASSPWTSYHEQYF	TGTGCCAGCTCACCATGGACTAGCTACCACGAGCAGTACTTC
NA	TRBJ1-1	NA	TRBV27	CASSFGGRAEAFF	TGTGCCAGCAGTTTCGGGGGGAGGGCTGAAGCTTTCTTT
NA	TRBJ1-1	NA	TRBV5-1	CASSLVAAGNTEAFF	TGCGCCAGCAGCTTGGTGGCAGCCGGGAACACTGAAGCTTTCTTT
NA	TRBJ2-5	NA	TRBV18	CASSPPGLRGTQYF	TGTGCCAGCTCACCACCCGGACTAAGAGGGACCCAGTACTTC
TRBD2	TRBJ2-3	once	TRBV5-4	CASSLGGTSGIGTDTQYF	TGTGCCAGCAGCTTGGGGGGGACTAGCGGGATAGGTACAGATACGCAGTATTTT
NA	TRBJ1-5	NA	TRBV6-6	CASSSQTTGNQPQHF	TGTGCCAGCAGTTCTCAGACAACGGGGAATCAGCCCCAGCATTTT
TRBD2	TRBJ2-7	NA	TRBV28	CASSLEGLAASYEQYF	TGTGCCAGCAGTTTAGAGGGACTAGCGGCCTCCTACGAGCAGTACTTC
NA	TRBJ2-2	NA	TRBV7-3	CASSLKPGREGSGELFF	TGTGCCAGCAGCTTAAAACCGGGGCGCGAAGGGTCCGGGGAGCTGTTTTTT
NA	TRBJ2-1	NA	TRBV7-9	CASSLTERSHHSYNEQFF	TGTGCCAGCAGCCTGACTGAGCGGTCACACCACTCCTACAATGAGCAGTTCTTC
NA	TRBJ2-3	NA	TRBV5-1	CASSFLGGTPRGTDTQYF	TGCGCCAGCAGCTTTTTGGGCGGAACCCCAAGAGGGACAGATACGCAGTATTTT
TRBD1	TRBJ1-4	NA	TRBV9	CASSRTGGYEKLFF	TGTGCCAGCAGCAGGACAGGGGGCTATGAAAAACTGTTTTTT
NA	TRBJ2-2	NA	TRBV7-8	CASSLAFGQADTGELFF	TGTGCCAGCAGCTTAGCGTTCGGCCAGGCGGACACCGGGGAGCTGTTTTTT
NA	TRBJ2-1	NA	TRBV6-6	CASSYGGSSYNEQFF	TGTGCCAGCAGTTACGGAGGGAGCTCCTACAATGAGCAGTTCTTC
NA	TRBJ1-5	few	TRBV9	CASSPRGSNQPQHF	TGTGCCAGCAGCCCCCGGGGTAGCAATCAGCCCCAGCATTTT
NA	TRBJ2-5	NA	TRBV10-3	CAISREGGEAGGQYF	TGTGCCATCAGTCGAGAAGGGGGCGAGGCCGGGGGCCAGTACTTC
NA	TRBJ1-5	NA	TRBV7-2	CASSLDGRYPSNQPQHF	TGTGCCAGCAGCTTAGATGGGCGGTACCCTAGCAATCAGCCCCAGCATTTT
NA	TRBJ1-5	NA	TRBV28	CASRYDPAQHF	TGTGCCAGCAGATATGACCCGGCCCAGCATTTT
TRBD2	TRBJ2-5	NA	TRBV5-1	CASSPGLAQETQYF	TGCGCCAGCAGCCCAGGACTAGCACAAGAGACCCAGTACTTC
TRBD2	TRBJ2-7	NA	TRBV6-6	CASSYVLAGGEQYF	TGTGCCAGCAGTTACGTACTAGCGGGAGGCGAGCAGTACTTC
NA	TRBJ1-1	few	TRBV6-1	CASSEAGRGISEAFF	TGTGCCAGCAGTGAAGCGGGCAGGGGAATCTCTGAAGCTTTCTTT
NA	TRBJ2-7	NA	TRBV6-1	CASSARDPPIYEQYF	TGTGCCAGCAGTGCCCGTGATCCCCCAATCTACGAGCAGTACTTC
TRBD2	TRBJ2-1	once	TRBV9	CASSVRREGLYHNEQFF	TGTGCCAGCAGCGTACGGCGGGAGGGCCTTTATCACAATGAGCAGTTCTTC
NA	TRBJ1-1	NA	TRBV18	CASSPAQTNTEAFF	TGTGCCAGCTCACCAGCACAAACCAACACTGAAGCTTTCTTT
NA	TRBJ2-7	NA	TRBV18	CASSPPGWSSYEQYF	TGTGCCAGCTCACCCCCGGGATGGAGCTCCTACGAGCAGTACTTC
NA	TRBJ2-3	NA	TRBV2	CASSAQSHGTDTQYF	TGTGCCAGCAGTGCACAGTCTCACGGCACAGATACGCAGTATTTT